The entry below describes one T cell receptor beta chain. Its cognate antigen has yet to be identified. Qualities for individual bases were not recorded, and no much larger clone is one base off. The sample is drawn from a study of PD-1 blockade in classical Hodgkin lymphoma (TCRdb year 2020). As for the study more broadly: Nivolumab dosing was 3 mg/kg intravenously every 2 weeks, continuing until either disease progression or unacceptable toxicity. To define a peripheral blood immune signature of response to PD-1 blockade in classical Hodgkin lymphoma, the study combined TCR beta sequencing with CyTOF.

Overall results and qualifications from the work: Baseline TCR diversity was reported to be lower in newly diagnosed patients than in healthy donors, and even lower in relapsed/refractory patients. By C4D1, a significant rise was seen in CD4+ TCR diversity but not in CD8+ TCR diversity (p=0.0027 vs p=0.16), and the rise was most apparent among complete responders (p=0.02). The study was limited to a single clinical trial cohort, and causes of repertoire differences, possibly disease activity or prior therapy, remained undefined. Trial patients achieving complete response had baseline diversity similar to newly diagnosed patients, whereas partial responders and progressors had significantly lower diversity. Patients starting nivolumab less than 1 year after ASCT had lower diversity and were excluded from later analyses to avoid confounding by immune reconstitution.

Genomic DNA was isolated using the Qiagen DNeasy kit from unsorted PBMCs as well as from negatively selected CD4+ and CD8+ fractions. TCR beta CDR3 regions were amplified by immunoSEQ multiplex PCR using primers annealing to V and J segments. A synthetic immune receptor repertoire was used to minimize amplification bias, and any residual bias was removed computationally once sequencing was done. On the authors' methods: Custom Python scripts were used to quantify repertoire diversity as the Shannon entropy index. Unsorted, CD4+ and CD8+ repertoires were examined separately, except in combined analyses, for which CD4+ and CD8+ sequences were merged in silico. Clonal expansion was defined as a frequency increase of at least 2-fold after treatment compared with C1D1, and clones undetected at baseline were assigned a pseudocount of 0.5. Singleton clones were defined as clones with 0 or 1 copy at C1D1, and non-singleton clones were defined as clones with 2 or more copies. By matching protein sequences in sorted samples from the same patient, clones expanded in unsorted samples were annotated as CD4+, CD8+ or unknown. Diversity changes from C1D1 to C4D1 were tested in paired samples using Wilcoxon tests. TCRdb carries this immuneACCESS record with in-frame sequences only. Its versions omit some clonotypes, under half of them owing to an unresolved V gene in the studies checked, with the rest unexplained. The V and J calls and clone size are taken from that table; D and trimming were inferred from the DNA. The sample has 46,000 or so clones on record, around 72% of them singletons. Clones ranked in the top ten supply about 11% of the sample.

The CDR1 and CDR2 encoded by the germline V gene are SGDLS and YYNGEE. Compared with germline, V lacks 0 bases and J lacks 5 bases; bases without a gene match: 3. The CDR3 goes from the cysteine to the phenylalanine over 15 residues. Only the CDR3 DNA is retained, 45 bases long and in frame from the first base. The time point label, read with the paper, signifies: cycle 1 day 1 (C1D1), immediately before nivolumab initiation. All trial patients had relapsed after autologous stem cell transplantation, with cohorts A, B and C differing in prior brentuximab vedotin exposure. A total of 50 to 70 patients with relapsed/refractory classical Hodgkin lymphoma made up the trial cohort, and each patient's best overall response was complete response, partial response or progressive disease. Single-agent nivolumab was administered to trial patients in the multi-cohort phase II CheckMate 205 trial. An independent review committee assessed best overall response by applying the 2007 International Working Group response criteria. Trial PBMCs were collected immediately before nivolumab initiation (C1D1) and during therapy at cycle 2 day 1 and cycle 4 day 1. Peripheral blood was collected in 8 mL Vacutainer Cell Preparation Tubes, from which PBMCs were isolated by centrifugation and then cryopreserved.

The clonotype was recovered from a human donor with classical Hodgkin lymphoma. Here the sequenced sample was peripheral blood mononuclear cells (PBMCs), taken at baseline. The rearranged segments are TRBV9 and TRBJ1-4, with TRBD1 matching 8 junction bases. The bases read TGTGCCAGCAGCGTAGGTTCAGGGGGCAATGAAAAACTGTTTTTT. It is translated as CASSVGSGGNEKLFF.